This TCR beta chain was profiled in a study of shared clonotypes between healthy human individuals. Naive-designated CD8 cells lacked CD45RO, were positively enriched for CCR7, and omitted terminally differentiated effector memory CD45RA+ cells. Data came from immunoSEQ multiplex PCR; TCRdb stores just in-frame clones and leaves some out. In the table there are just over 2,000,000 clones, about 95% of which are singletons. Germline-derived CDR1 and CDR2 are MNHEY and SMNVEV (reference sequence). The CDR3 consists of 12 residues. V trimming: 10 bases; J trimming: 8 bases; junction bases outside the gene matches: 10.

The receptor's source is a man younger than 30 in good health. Sequenced sample: naive CD8+ T cells sorted from blood. V is TRBV27 and J is TRBJ1-2; 7 nucleotides agree with TRBD1. The CDR3 DNA follows: TGTGCCACCCTCGGGACAGCCCTGGGCTACACCTTC. Amino acid sequence: CATLGTALGYTF.